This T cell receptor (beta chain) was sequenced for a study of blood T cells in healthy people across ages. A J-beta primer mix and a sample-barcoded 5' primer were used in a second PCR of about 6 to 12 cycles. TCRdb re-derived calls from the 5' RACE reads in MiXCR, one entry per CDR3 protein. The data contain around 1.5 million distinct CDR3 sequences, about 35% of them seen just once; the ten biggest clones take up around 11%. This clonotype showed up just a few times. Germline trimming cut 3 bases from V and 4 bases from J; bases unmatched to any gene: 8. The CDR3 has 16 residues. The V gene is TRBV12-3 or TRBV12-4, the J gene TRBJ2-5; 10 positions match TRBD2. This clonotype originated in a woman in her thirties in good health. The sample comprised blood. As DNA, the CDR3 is TGTGCCAGCAGTTTTGAGCGGGAGGGCCTAGGAGAGACCCAGTACTTC. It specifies CASSFEREGLGETQYF.